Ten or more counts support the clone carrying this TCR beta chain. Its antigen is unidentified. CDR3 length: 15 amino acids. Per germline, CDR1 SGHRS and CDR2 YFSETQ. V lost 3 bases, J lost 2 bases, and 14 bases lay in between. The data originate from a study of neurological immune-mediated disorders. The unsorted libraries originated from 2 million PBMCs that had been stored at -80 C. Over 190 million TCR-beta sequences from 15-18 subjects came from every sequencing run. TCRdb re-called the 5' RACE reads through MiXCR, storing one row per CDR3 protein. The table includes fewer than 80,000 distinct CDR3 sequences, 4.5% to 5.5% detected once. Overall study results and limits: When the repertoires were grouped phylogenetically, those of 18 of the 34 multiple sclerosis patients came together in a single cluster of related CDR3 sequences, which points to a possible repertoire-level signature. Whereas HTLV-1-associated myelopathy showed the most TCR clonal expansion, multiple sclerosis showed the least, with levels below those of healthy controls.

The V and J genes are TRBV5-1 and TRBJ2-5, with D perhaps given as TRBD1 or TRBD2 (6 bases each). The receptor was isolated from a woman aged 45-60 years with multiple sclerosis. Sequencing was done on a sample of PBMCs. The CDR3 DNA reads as TGCGCCAGCAGCTACCGGGGGCAAGGACAAGAGACCCAGTACTTC. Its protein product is CASSYRGQGQETQYF.